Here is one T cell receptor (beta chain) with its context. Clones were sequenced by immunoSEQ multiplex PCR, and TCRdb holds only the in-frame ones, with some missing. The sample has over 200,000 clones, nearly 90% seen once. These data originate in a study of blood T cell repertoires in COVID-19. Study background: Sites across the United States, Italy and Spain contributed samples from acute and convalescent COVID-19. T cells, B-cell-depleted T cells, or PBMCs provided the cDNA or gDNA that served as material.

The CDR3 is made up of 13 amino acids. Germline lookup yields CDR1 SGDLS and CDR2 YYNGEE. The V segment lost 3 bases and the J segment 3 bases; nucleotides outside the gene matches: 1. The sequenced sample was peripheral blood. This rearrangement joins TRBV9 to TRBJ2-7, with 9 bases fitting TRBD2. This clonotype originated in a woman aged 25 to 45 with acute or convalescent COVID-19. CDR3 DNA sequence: TGTGCCAGCAGCGGTAGCGGGAGCTACGAGCAGTACTTC. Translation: CASSGSGSYEQYF.